This paragraph covers one T cell receptor (beta chain) sequence. The repertoire was sequenced with immunoSEQ multiplex PCR; TCRdb's copy has only in-frame clones and lacks some. The top ten clones hold around 0.03% of a sample with approximately 68,000 clones, 90% to 95% of them seen once. CDR1 is SGHAT and CDR2 is FQNNGV in the germline V gene. V lost 0 bases and J lost 0, with 17 bases in between. The CDR3 extends over 18 amino acids. The data derive from a study of shared T cell receptors in the human thymus. Material: thymocytes. J is TRBJ1-1 and V is TRBV11-2; D might be TRBD1 (5 bases). This clonotype was sampled from a human donor. CDR3 bases: TGTGCCAGCAGCTTAGAGGGGGTAAGAGGGACGGTGAACACTGAAGCTTTCTTT. Translating gives CASSLEGVRGTVNTEAFF.